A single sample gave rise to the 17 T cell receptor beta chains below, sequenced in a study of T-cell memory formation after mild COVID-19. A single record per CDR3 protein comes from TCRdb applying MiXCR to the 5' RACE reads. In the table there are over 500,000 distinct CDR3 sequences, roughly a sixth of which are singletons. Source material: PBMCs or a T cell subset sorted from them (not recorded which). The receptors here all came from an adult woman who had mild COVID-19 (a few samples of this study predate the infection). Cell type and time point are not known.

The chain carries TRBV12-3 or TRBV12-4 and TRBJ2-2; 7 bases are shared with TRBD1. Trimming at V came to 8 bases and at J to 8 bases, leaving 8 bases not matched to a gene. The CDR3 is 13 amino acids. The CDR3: CASGYTGEGELFF. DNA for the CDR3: TGTGCCAGCGGATATACAGGGGAAGGGGAGCTGTTTTTT.

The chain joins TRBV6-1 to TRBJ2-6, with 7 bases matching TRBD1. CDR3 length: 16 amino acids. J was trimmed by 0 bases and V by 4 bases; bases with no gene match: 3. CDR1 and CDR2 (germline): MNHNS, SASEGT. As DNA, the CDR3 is TGTGCCAGCAGTGTACAGGGGCTCTCTGGGGCCAACGTCCTGACTTTC. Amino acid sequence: CASSVQGLSGANVLTF.

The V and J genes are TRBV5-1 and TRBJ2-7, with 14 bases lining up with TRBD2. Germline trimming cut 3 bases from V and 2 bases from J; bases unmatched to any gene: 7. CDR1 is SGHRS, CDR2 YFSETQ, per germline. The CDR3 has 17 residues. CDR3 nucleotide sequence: TGCGCCAGCAGCTCCGGGACTAGCGGGGGCATCGCCTACGAGCAGTACTTC. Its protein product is CASSSGTSGGIAYEQYF.

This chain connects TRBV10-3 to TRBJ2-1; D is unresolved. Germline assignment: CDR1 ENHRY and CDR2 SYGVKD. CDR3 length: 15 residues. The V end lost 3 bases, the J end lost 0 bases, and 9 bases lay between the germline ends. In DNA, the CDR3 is TGTGCCATCAGTGACCTACACAGCTCCTACAATGAGCAGTTCTTC. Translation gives CAISDLHSSYNEQFF.

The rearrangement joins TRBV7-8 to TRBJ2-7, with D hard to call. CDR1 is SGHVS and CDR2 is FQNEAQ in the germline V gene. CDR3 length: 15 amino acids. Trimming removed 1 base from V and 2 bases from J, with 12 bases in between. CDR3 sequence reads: CASSLEAVSAYEQYF. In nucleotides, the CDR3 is TGTGCCAGCAGCTTAGAGGCGGTCTCAGCCTACGAGCAGTACTTC.

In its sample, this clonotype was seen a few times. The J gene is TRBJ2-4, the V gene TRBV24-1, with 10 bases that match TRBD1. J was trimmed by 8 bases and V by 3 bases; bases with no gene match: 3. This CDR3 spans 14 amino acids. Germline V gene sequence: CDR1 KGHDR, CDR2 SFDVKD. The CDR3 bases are TGTGCCACCAGTGATCACGGACAGGGGGACATTCAGTACTTC. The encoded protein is CATSDHGQGDIQYF.

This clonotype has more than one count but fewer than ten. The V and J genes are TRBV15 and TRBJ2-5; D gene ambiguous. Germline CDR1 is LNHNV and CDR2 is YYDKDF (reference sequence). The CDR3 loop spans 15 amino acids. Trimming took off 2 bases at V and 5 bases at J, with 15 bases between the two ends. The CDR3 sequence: CATSRTRRALETQYF. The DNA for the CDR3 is TGTGCCACCAGCAGAACGCGACGGGCGTTGGAGACCCAGTACTTC.

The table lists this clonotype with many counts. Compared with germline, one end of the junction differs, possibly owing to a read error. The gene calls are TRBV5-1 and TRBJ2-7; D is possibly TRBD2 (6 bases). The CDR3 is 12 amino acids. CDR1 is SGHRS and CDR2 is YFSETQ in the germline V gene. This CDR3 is CASSLVGGEQYF. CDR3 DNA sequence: TGTGCCAGCAGCTTGGTTGGGGGGGAGCAGTACTTC.

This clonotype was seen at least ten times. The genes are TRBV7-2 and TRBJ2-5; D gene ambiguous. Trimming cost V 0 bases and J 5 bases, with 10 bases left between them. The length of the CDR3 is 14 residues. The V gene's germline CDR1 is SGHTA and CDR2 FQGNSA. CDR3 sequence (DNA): TGTGCCAGCAGCTTAGCGGGATACCGGGAGACCCAGTACTTC. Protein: CASSLAGYRETQYF.

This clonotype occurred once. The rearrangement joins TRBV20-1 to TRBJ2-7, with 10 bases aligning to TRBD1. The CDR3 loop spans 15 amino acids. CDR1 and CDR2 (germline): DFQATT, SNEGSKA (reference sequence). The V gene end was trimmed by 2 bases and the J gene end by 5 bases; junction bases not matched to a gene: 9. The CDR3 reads CSARPRQGAVHEQYF. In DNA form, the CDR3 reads TGCAGTGCTAGACCAAGACAGGGGGCAGTCCACGAGCAGTACTTC.

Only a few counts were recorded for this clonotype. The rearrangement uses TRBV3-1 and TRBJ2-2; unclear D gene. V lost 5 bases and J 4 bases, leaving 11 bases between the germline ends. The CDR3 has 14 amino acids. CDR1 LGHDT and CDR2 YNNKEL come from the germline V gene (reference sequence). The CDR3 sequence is CASSFPRVTGELFF. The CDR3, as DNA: TGTGCCAGCAGCTTTCCACGGGTCACCGGGGAGCTGTTTTTT. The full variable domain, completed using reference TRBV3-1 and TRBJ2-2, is DTAVSQTPKYLVTQMGNDKSIKCEQNLGHDTMYWYKQDSKKFLKIMFSYNNKELIINETVPNRFSPKSPDKAHLNLHINSLELGDSAVYFCASSFPRVTGELFFGEGSRLTVL.

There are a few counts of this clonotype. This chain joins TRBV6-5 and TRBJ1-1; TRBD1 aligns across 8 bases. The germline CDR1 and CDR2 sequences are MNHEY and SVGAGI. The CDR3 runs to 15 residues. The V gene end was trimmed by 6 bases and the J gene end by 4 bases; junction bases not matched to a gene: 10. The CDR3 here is CASSYIDRGFTEAFF. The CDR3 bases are TGTGCCAGCAGCTATATCGACAGGGGCTTCACTGAAGCTTTCTTT.

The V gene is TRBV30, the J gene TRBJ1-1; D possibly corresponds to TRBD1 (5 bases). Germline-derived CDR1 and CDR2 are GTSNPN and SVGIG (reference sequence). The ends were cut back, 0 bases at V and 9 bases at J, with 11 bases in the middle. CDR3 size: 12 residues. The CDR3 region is CAWSVLGDQAFF. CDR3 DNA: TGTGCCTGGAGTGTACTAGGGGATCAAGCTTTCTTT.

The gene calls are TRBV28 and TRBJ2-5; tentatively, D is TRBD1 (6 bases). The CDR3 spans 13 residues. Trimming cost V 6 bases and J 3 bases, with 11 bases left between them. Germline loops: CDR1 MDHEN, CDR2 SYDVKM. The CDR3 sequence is CASSTGNKETQYF. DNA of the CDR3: TGTGCCAGCAGCACAGGGAATAAAGAGACCCAGTACTTC.

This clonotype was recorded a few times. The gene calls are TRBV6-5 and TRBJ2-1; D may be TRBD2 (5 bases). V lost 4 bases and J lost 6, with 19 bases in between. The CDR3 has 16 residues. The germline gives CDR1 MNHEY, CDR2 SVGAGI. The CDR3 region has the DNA TGTGCCAGCAGTTCCCCTACCTACACTAGTTCCAATGAGCAGTTCTTC. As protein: CASSSPTYTSSNEQFF.

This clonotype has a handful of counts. The CDR3 loop reads CASKGDLVSSYEQYF. The CDR3 coding sequence is TGTGCCAGCAAGGGCGACCTAGTGTCCTCCTACGAGCAGTACTTC. The chain carries TRBV2 and TRBJ2-7; D uncertain. CDR3 length: 15 amino acids. CDR1 is SNHLY, CDR2 FYNNEI, per germline. Trimming took off 7 bases at V and 0 bases at J, with 16 bases between the two ends.

CDR3 loop: CASSASQGRDEKLFF. In nucleotides, the CDR3 is TGTGCCAGCAGTGCCTCACAGGGGAGAGATGAAAAACTGTTTTTT. The genes are TRBV25-1 and TRBJ1-4, with 7 positions matching TRBD1. After removal of 4 bases from V and 6 bases from J, the junction contained 8 bases not matched to a gene. The CDR3 has 15 residues. CDR1 and CDR2 from the germline V gene are MGHDK and SYGVNS.